The 25 T cell receptor beta chains below come from one sample, sequenced in a study of CD8+ T cells in alopecia areata. RNA was extracted and reverse transcribed into cDNA as the sequencing template. Some clones are missing from TCRdb's copy, which holds only in-frame ones; the method was immunoSEQ multiplex PCR. Here the sample spans some 180,000 clones, roughly 50% being singletons. Treatment here: oral pan-JAK inhibitor, 5-10 mg twice daily. Sample: CD8+ T cells sorted from blood, taken at week 24, from a patient treated with tofacitinib. The receptors stem from a human donor with alopecia areata.

The CDR3 loop is CSATGLGYTF. CDR3 coding DNA: TGCAGTGCCACAGGGCTTGGCTACACCTTC. The chain uses TRBV20-1 and TRBJ1-2; possibly TRBD1 for D (6 bases). This CDR3 is 10 amino acids long. Germline lookup yields CDR1 DFQATT and CDR2 SNEGSKA (reference sequence). V was shortened by 6 bases and J by 7 bases, with 9 bases between the two germline ends.

DNA for the CDR3: TGTGCCAGCAGCCCTTCTAATCGGGGGTACGAGCAGTACTTC. This translates into CASSPSNRGYEQYF. This chain connects TRBV7-9 to TRBJ2-7; D perhaps matches TRBD2 (6 bases). The length of the CDR3 is 14 residues. Trimming took off 5 bases at V and 4 bases at J, with 15 bases between the two ends. CDR1 is SEHNR, CDR2 FQNEAQ, per germline (reference sequence).

The chain uses TRBV7-8 and TRBJ2-7; 7 bases are shared with TRBD1. Germline V gene sequence: CDR1 SGHVS, CDR2 FQNEAQ. The CDR3 covers 13 residues. V was clipped by 5 bases and J by 3 bases; unmatched bases: 4. CDR3 DNA: TGTGCCAGCAGCCCGACAGGGCTCTACGAGCAGTACTTC. Amino acid sequence: CASSPTGLYEQYF. Looking up the rest from reference TRBV7-8 and TRBJ2-7 gives the full variable domain: GAGVSQSPRYKVAKRGQDVALRCDPISGHVSLFWYQQALGQGPEFLTYFQNEAQLDKSGLPSDRFFAERPEGSVSTLKIQRTQQEDSAVYLCASSPTGLYEQYFGPGTRLTVT.

The genes are TRBV4-3 and TRBJ2-1, with TRBD2 matching over 10 bases. CDR3 length equals 16 residues. V lost 3 bases and J lost 7; bases outside the gene matches: 9. CDR1 is LGHNA, CDR2 YSLEER, per germline. The CDR3 is CASSHPASGGPNEQFF. The CDR3 nucleotides read TGCGCCAGCAGCCACCCGGCTAGCGGGGGACCGAATGAGCAGTTCTTC.

This chain joins TRBV7-9 and TRBJ2-2, with TRBD2 as a possible D gene (5 bases). This CDR3 comprises 15 residues. Germline assignment: CDR1 SEHNR and CDR2 FQNEAQ (reference sequence). The germline V and J ends were trimmed by 8 bases and 3 bases, with 16 bases remaining between them. In nucleotides, the CDR3 is TGTGCCAGCTACCGGTATGGGAGCGACACCGGGGAGCTGTTTTTT. It is translated as CASYRYGSDTGELFF. The full variable domain, in which reference TRBV7-9 and TRBJ2-2 provide the parts outside the CDR3, is DTGVSQNPRHKITKRGQNVTFRCDPISEHNRLYWYRQTLGQGPEFLTYFQNEAQLEKSRLLSDRFSAERPKGSFSTLEIQRTEQGDSAMYLCASYRYGSDTGELFFGEGSRLTVL.

The chain is built from TRBV9 and TRBJ2-5, with 7 positions matching TRBD2. Unmatched junction bases numbered 6, after V lost 4 bases and J lost 0 bases. CDR1 is SGDLS and CDR2 is YYNGEE in the germline V gene. This CDR3 region has 15 residues. The CDR3 region has the DNA TGTGCCAGCAGCCCACGGCTAGCGGACCAAGAGACCCAGTACTTC. The encoded protein is CASSPRLADQETQYF.

In DNA form, the CDR3 reads TGTGCCAGCAGCGAAGCTAGCGGGGGGCGCTTCAATGAGCAGTTCTTC. It codes for CASSEASGGRFNEQFF. The chain uses TRBV5-6 and TRBJ2-1; 11 bases are shared with TRBD2. The germline V gene encodes CDR1 SGHDT and CDR2 YYEEEE. The CDR3 has 16 residues. With V trimmed by 4 bases and J by 6 bases, 9 bases remained unmatched.

The chain joins TRBV4-3 to TRBJ2-6; tentative D call: TRBD2 (6 bases). CDR1 and CDR2 from the germline V gene are LGHNA and YSLEER. Trimming pared 0 bases from V and 2 bases from J, leaving 11 bases between. This CDR3 spans 17 amino acids. CDR3: CASSQDSGGTGANVLTF. CDR3 coding DNA: TGCGCCAGCAGCCAAGATAGCGGAGGGACTGGGGCCAACGTCCTGACTTTC.

This sequence joins TRBV12-5 and TRBJ2-5; D perhaps matches TRBD1 (5 bases). The V gene lost 6 bases and the J gene lost 10 bases, with 12 bases spanning the gap. The CDR3 is 11 amino acids. Looked up from germline, CDR1 is LGHNT and CDR2 is FRNRAP. The chain's CDR3 is CASGQGRDQYF. For the CDR3, the DNA is TGTGCTAGTGGCCAGGGAAGGGACCAGTACTTC.

The chain recombines TRBV2 with TRBJ1-6; D is unresolved. The germline gives CDR1 SNHLY, CDR2 FYNNEI. V lost 6 bases, J lost 7 bases, and 10 bases lay in between. CDR3 length: 13 amino acids. Written as DNA, the CDR3 is TGTGCCAGCAGCCCCGGACCCAATTCACCCCTCCACTTT. Its protein product is CASSPGPNSPLHF.

The V gene is TRBV19, the J gene TRBJ2-7; D is possibly TRBD2 (5 bases). Germline assignment: CDR1 LNHDA and CDR2 SQIVND (reference sequence). This CDR3 has 14 residues. The V end was cut by 5 bases, the J end by 3 bases, with 14 bases between. For the CDR3, the DNA is TGTGCCAGTAGTTACGGGATACAGTTCTACGAGCAGTACTTC. It specifies CASSYGIQFYEQYF. The full variable domain, with the rest looked up from reference TRBV19 and TRBJ2-7, is DGGITQSPKYLFRKEGQNVTLSCEQNLNHDAMYWYRQDPGQGLRLIYYSQIVNDFQKGDIAEGYSVSREKKESFPLTVTSAQKNPTAFYLCASSYGIQFYEQYFGPGTRLTVT.

DNA for the CDR3: TGTGCCTTTACATCGGGACGGCTTGGCTCCGGGGAGCTGTTTTTT. Encoded protein: CAFTSGRLGSGELFF. The chain carries TRBV30 and TRBJ2-2; D may match TRBD1 or TRBD2 (5 bases each). Trimming took off 7 bases at V and 6 bases at J, with 21 bases between the two ends. The CDR3 loop spans 15 amino acids. In germline, CDR1 is GTSNPN, CDR2 SVGIG (reference sequence).

This clone was counted between two and nine times. The J gene is TRBJ2-2, the V gene TRBV29-1; D is undetermined. Germline V gene sequence: CDR1 SQVTM, CDR2 ANQGSEA. The CDR3 runs 11 residues. V was shortened by 5 bases and J by 5 bases, with 6 bases between the two germline ends. As DNA, the CDR3 is TGCAGCGTTTGGTGGACCGGGGAGCTGTTTTTT. Protein sequence: CSVWWTGELFF.

The gene calls are TRBV4-3 and TRBJ1-2; D possibly corresponds to TRBD1 (5 bases). Germline assignment: CDR1 LGHNA and CDR2 YSLEER. CDR3 length: 16 amino acids. The ends were cut back, 0 bases at V and 4 bases at J, with 15 bases in the middle. CDR3 region: CASSQDLMGESYGYTF. CDR3 in DNA: TGCGCCAGCAGCCAAGACTTAATGGGGGAGAGCTATGGCTACACCTTC.

The DNA for the CDR3 is TGCGCCAGCAGCCAAGTTCGGGGGCCCGCAGATACGCAGTATTTT. This encodes CASSQVRGPADTQYF. The V and J genes are TRBV4-3 and TRBJ2-3; the D gene could be TRBD1 or TRBD2 (6 bases each). Germline assignment: CDR1 LGHNA and CDR2 YSLEER. The CDR3 totals 15 residues. V lost 1 base and J lost 4, with 12 bases in between.

The CDR3 sequence: CASSLDPRGEQYF. Here the CDR3 DNA reads TGTGCCAGCAGCTTAGACCCCAGGGGGGAGCAGTACTTC. The rearrangement links TRBV11-2 to TRBJ2-7; 7 bases line up with TRBD1. V shed 0 bases, J shed 7 bases, and the junction held 3 bases outside the gene matches. CDR1 is SGHAT and CDR2 is FQNNGV in the germline V gene. This CDR3 is 13 amino acids long.

This clone has more than one count but fewer than ten. The gene calls are TRBV10-3 and TRBJ1-5; D gene ambiguous. CDR3 length: 12 residues. V lost 2 bases, J lost 4 bases, and 3 bases lay in between. Germline CDR1 and CDR2: ENHRY and SYGVKD. The CDR3 DNA sequence: TGTGCCATCAGTGAGGGAAATCAGCCCCAGCATTTT. It translates to CAISEGNQPQHF.

The chain employs TRBV4-3 and TRBJ1-1; D remains ambiguous. CDR1 is LGHNA, CDR2 YSLEER, per germline. V was cut by 5 bases and J by 11 bases, with 18 bases left in between. CDR3 length: 13 residues. CDR3 nucleotide sequence: TGCGCCAGCAGCGAGAGGTATCCGGAGTGGGCTTTCTTT. The encoded protein is CASSERYPEWAFF.

The CDR3 sequence is CASNRRRGDNEQFF. The CDR3 DNA reads TGTGCCAGCAACCGGCGCCGAGGGGACAATGAGCAGTTCTTC. The chain uses TRBV7-8 and TRBJ2-1; possibly TRBD1 or TRBD2 for D (5 bases each). Germline CDR1 reads SGHVS; CDR2 reads FQNEAQ. CDR3 length equals 14 residues. Between the trimmed V and J ends, which lost 7 bases and 5 bases, there was a span of 15 bases.

The V call is TRBV30, the J call TRBJ2-7; D might be TRBD1 or TRBD2, each matching 5 bases. The CDR3 is 14 amino acids. The germline V gene has CDR1 GTSNPN and CDR2 SVGIG (reference sequence). The V end lost 2 bases, the J end lost 3 bases, and 14 bases lay between the germline ends. This CDR3 reads CAWSMGRGDYEQYF. The CDR3 nucleotides read TGTGCCTGGAGTATGGGGCGAGGGGACTACGAGCAGTACTTC.

The chain is built from TRBV4-1 and TRBJ2-1, with 8 bases lining up with TRBD2. CDR1 and CDR2 (germline): MGHRA, YSYEKL. V was clipped by 1 base and J by 4 bases; unmatched bases: 6. CDR3 size: 16 residues. The CDR3 DNA reads as TGCGCCAGCAGCCAAGTTAGTAGCGGGGATTACAATGAGCAGTTCTTC. Amino acids: CASSQVSSGDYNEQFF.

Only a few counts were recorded for this clone. The genes are TRBV30 and TRBJ2-7; D gene uncertain. Germline assignment: CDR1 GTSNPN and CDR2 SVGIG (reference sequence). Trimming removed 4 bases from V and 0 bases from J, with 10 bases in between. This CDR3 region has 13 residues. CDR3 DNA sequence: TGTGCCTGGAACGAGAAGAGCTCCTACGAGCAGTACTTC. It encodes CAWNEKSSYEQYF.

This chain uses TRBV7-9 with TRBJ2-7; D not resolved. In germline, CDR1 is SEHNR, CDR2 FQNEAQ (reference sequence). The CDR3 spans 12 residues. V lost 8 bases and J lost 5, with 13 bases in between. CDR3 bases: TGTGCCAGCCTTGGGTCAAGGGACGAGCAGTACTTC. It yields the protein CASLGSRDEQYF.

This clone was picked up a small number of times. The rearrangement uses TRBV9 and TRBJ2-1, with 7 positions matching TRBD2. This CDR3 has 14 amino acids. CDR1 SGDLS and CDR2 YYNGEE come from the germline V gene. The V segment lost 0 bases and the J segment 7 bases; nucleotides outside the gene matches: 4. The CDR3 DNA follows: TGTGCCAGCAGCGTAGGGACTAGTTCTAATGAGCAGTTCTTC. Its protein product is CASSVGTSSNEQFF.

This clone has only a few counts. The chain recombines TRBV10-3 with TRBJ2-6; 7 bases map to TRBD1. V lost 4 bases, J lost 0 bases, and 3 bases stayed unmatched. Germline CDR1 reads ENHRY; CDR2 reads SYGVKD. This CDR3 has 16 residues. The CDR3 spells CAISGDSPSGANVLTF. CDR3 nucleotides: TGTGCCATCAGTGGGGACAGCCCCTCTGGGGCCAACGTCCTGACTTTC.